This is a list of T cell receptor beta chains from one sample in a study of shared T cell receptors in the human thymus. The repertoire was sequenced with immunoSEQ multiplex PCR; TCRdb's copy has only in-frame clones and lacks some. The data hold approximately 580,000 clones, with about four fifths observed a single time. These records were also assigned to another study, of human thymus T cells.

Sequenced: thymocytes. The receptors come from a boy in the first two years of life with a congenital heart defect. CDR3s include the opening cysteine and the closing phenylalanine or tryptophan. The D gene is left open where the match is weak. Clone size is shown for a subset of rows, as once, few, many or a class of expanded clone.

>TRBJ2-3|few|TRBV27|.
TGTGCCAGCAGTTTAGGCCATTGTGAGGCAGATACGCAGTATTTT
CASSLGHCEADTQYF
>TRBJ1-4|.|TRBV6-5|TRBD1
TGTGCCAGCAGAGGGGGACAGGCCCAAAGGGGGAAACTGTTTTTT
CASRGGQAQRGKLFF
>TRBJ1-5|.|TRBV6-6|.
TGTGCCAGCAGTTACTCGAGGATAGGGGTAAATCAGCCCCAGCATTTT
CASSYSRIGVNQPQHF
>TRBJ1-1|.|TRBV4-3|.
TGCGCCAGCAGCCCGCGTTCGGTTCCGAACACTGAAGCTTTCTTT
CASSPRSVPNTEAFF
>TRBJ2-7|few|TRBV19|.
TGTGCCAGTAAGCAGGGCGAGTACGAGCAGTACTTC
CASKQGEYEQYF
>TRBJ1-2|few|TRBV11-2|.
TGTGCCAGCAGCACTGGACCGCGGGGTGCCTATGGCTACACCTTC
CASSTGPRGAYGYTF
>TRBJ2-3|.|TRBV6-4|TRBD1
TGTGCCAGCAGTGTAGGGACAGGGTTAGATACGCAGTATTTT
CASSVGTGLDTQYF
>TRBJ1-1|.|TRBV7-6|TRBD1
TGTGCCAGCAGCTTAGAAGTTTTGACAGGGAAGACTGAAGCTTTCTTT
CASSLEVLTGKTEAFF
>TRBJ2-1|.|TRBV14|TRBD1
TGTGCCAGCAGCCAAGAATCCGGGACAGGCTCCTACAATGAGCAGTTCTTC
CASSQESGTGSYNEQFF
>TRBJ2-7|.|TRBV19|TRBD2
TGTGCCAGTAGTAGTGGACTAGCGGGAGTCGAGCAGTACTTC
CASSSGLAGVEQYF
>TRBJ1-1|.|TRBV9|.
TGTGCCAGCAGCGTAGTATTTGACAGCGTCAACACTGAAGCTTTCTTT
CASSVVFDSVNTEAFF
>TRBJ2-2|.|TRBV11-2|TRBD1
TGTGCCAGCAGCTTAGGGACAGGGTCCAACGGGGAGCTGTTTTTT
CASSLGTGSNGELFF
>TRBJ1-3|.|TRBV7-2|.
TGTGCCAGCAGCTCCCGGACAGCGGATCATTCTGGAAACACCATATATTTT
CASSSRTADHSGNTIYF
>TRBJ1-2|.|TRBV5-4|.
TGTGCCAGCCGCACGGCTACCGGGAACACCTATGGCTACACCTTC
CASRTATGNTYGYTF
>TRBJ1-1|.|TRBV4-3|TRBD1
TGCGCCAGCAGCCGAGAGACAGGGGGCAGCACTGAAGCTTTCTTT
CASSRETGGSTEAFF
>TRBJ1-4|few|TRBV30|.
TGTGCCTGGAGTGGCCAGGGAGGGGAAAAACTGTTTTTT
CAWSGQGGEKLFF
>TRBJ2-7|few|TRBV18|.
TGTGCCAGCACTCCCGGGGGCTCCTACGAGCAGTACTTC
CASTPGGSYEQYF
>TRBJ2-1|few|TRBV4-3|TRBD2
TGCGCCAGCAGCCAAGGCTTAGCGGGCGTATACTCCTACAATGAGCAGTTCTTC
CASSQGLAGVYSYNEQFF
>TRBJ2-7|.|TRBV27|TRBD2
TGTGCCAGCAGTTTATATCGTCTAGCGGGAGGCTGGTCCAACTACGAGCAGTACTTC
CASSLYRLAGGWSNYEQYF
>TRBJ2-7|.|TRBV6-1|.
TGTGCCAGCAGTGAAAGCTGGGAGGCCTACGAGCAGTACTTC
CASSESWEAYEQYF
>TRBJ1-4|few|TRBV6-1|.
TGTGCCAGCTCTGTCCGGGTGGCTAATGAAAAACTGTTTTTT
CASSVRVANEKLFF
>TRBJ2-3|once|TRBV7-9|.
TGTGCCAGCAGTCATCTAGCGCGAAGCACAGATACGCAGTATTTT
CASSHLARSTDTQYF
>TRBJ2-1|.|TRBV2|TRBD2
TGTGCCAGCAGTCTTTCTAGCGGGAGGACCTACAATGAGCAGTTCTTC
CASSLSSGRTYNEQFF
>TRBJ1-5|.|TRBV21-1|.
TGTGCCAGCAGCAAGCAGGGAAATAGCAATCAGCCCCAGCATTTT
CASSKQGNSNQPQHF
>TRBJ2-1|once|TRBV11-3|.
TGTGCCAGCAGCCCGCGCGGGACGGGTGAGCAGTTCTTC
CASSPRGTGEQFF
>TRBJ2-3|few|TRBV25-1|TRBD1
TGTGCCAGCAGTGAGGACCCCCGACAGGGGGCGATCACAGATACGCAGTATTTT
CASSEDPRQGAITDTQYF
>TRBJ2-7|.|TRBV2|.
TGTGCCAGCAGTGCTTCAGGTGCCCCCTACGAGCAGTACTTC
CASSASGAPYEQYF
>TRBJ1-2|.|TRBV10-3|.
TGTGCCATCAGTGAGTCCGCGAGGCTCTATGGCTACACCTTC
CAISESARLYGYTF
>TRBJ2-2|.|TRBV5-6|.
TGTGCCAGCAGCTCCCGGTATAGGACACTCACCGGGGAGCTGTTTTTT
CASSSRYRTLTGELFF